This T cell receptor (beta chain) was documented in a study of shared clonotypes between healthy human individuals. As for the study in general: Three plates each covered CD4 naive and memory; CD8 naive two, CD8 memory one.

CDR1 is SGHTA and CDR2 is FQGNSA in the germline V gene. The CDR3 is made up of 15 amino acids. Trimming removed 5 bases at V and 0 bases at J, with 12 bases between. Donors had no recently reported acute infections or vaccinations and were HIV-negative. Splitting the CD4+ cells yielded a CD45RA+ naive subset and a CD45RA-negative memory subset. Over several immunoSEQ plates, each subset's genomic DNA was distributed in even portions. Generated by immunoSEQ multiplex PCR, the TCRdb table keeps only in-frame clones and is missing some. The sample comprises about 2.3 million clones, 92% of which are singletons, and more than 0.35% rests with the top ten.

The specimen sequenced was naive CD4+ T cells from PBMCs. Subset of the sample: CD45RA+ positively selected. This chain links TRBV7-2 with TRBJ2-3, with D uncertain. The clonotype comes from a man aged 18 to 30 in good health. Some clones in this sample may be carry-over from other donors' samples. CDR3 loop: CASSQFASSTDTQYF. The DNA of the CDR3 is TGTGCCAGCAGCCAATTTGCCTCTAGCACAGATACGCAGTATTTT. Based on the CDR3 plus reference TRBV7-2 and TRBJ2-3, the full variable domain is GAGVSQSPSNKVTEKGKDVELRCDPISGHTALYWYRQSLGQGLEFLIYFQGNSAPDKSGLPSDRFSAERTGGSVSTLTIQRTQQEDSAVYLCASSQFASSTDTQYFGPGTRLTVL.